Listed here are 20 T cell receptor beta chains from one sample, sequenced in a study of T cell changes during pregnancy in multiple sclerosis. Assay used: immunoSEQ multiplex PCR; TCRdb lists only in-frame clones, some missing. The table records about 40,000 clones, approximately 90% of them present only once. The sequenced sample was CD4+ T cells from peripheral blood mononuclear cells, obtained in the third trimester of pregnancy. These receptors were collected from a female donor with multiple sclerosis, enrolled in a pregnancy study.

The chain is built from TRBV7-9 and TRBJ2-1; 12 nucleotides align to TRBD1. Germline V CDR1 and CDR2: SEHNR, FQNEAQ (reference sequence). Losses at the gene ends were 6 bases for V and 8 bases for J; bases not matched to a gene: 5. The CDR3 loop spans 14 amino acids. Here the CDR3 reads CASSWGQGADEQFF. The DNA for the CDR3 is TGTGCCAGCAGTTGGGGACAGGGGGCAGATGAGCAGTTCTTC.

The rearrangement joins TRBV9 to TRBJ2-7, with 7 bases lining up with TRBD1. This CDR3 region has 16 residues. CDR1 is SGDLS, CDR2 YYNGEE, per germline. Trimming took 1 base from V and 2 from J; bases not matched to a gene: 9. CDR3 region: CASSVSKKTGPYEQYF. CDR3 DNA: TGTGCCAGCAGCGTAAGCAAAAAGACAGGGCCCTACGAGCAGTACTTC.

The chain combines TRBV18 with TRBJ1-1, with unresolved D. Germline assignment: CDR1 KGHSH and CDR2 LQKENI. The length of the CDR3 is 13 residues. The germline V and J ends were trimmed by 4 bases and 3 bases, with 9 bases remaining between them. CDR3: CASSQGEYTEAFF. The CDR3, as DNA: TGTGCCAGCTCACAGGGAGAATACACTGAAGCTTTCTTT.

This chain uses TRBV29-1 with TRBJ2-1, with D maybe TRBD2 (6 bases). CDR1 is SQVTM, CDR2 ANQGSEA, per germline. The CDR3 contains 13 residues. Trimming stripped 5 bases from V and 4 bases from J, with 12 bases between. CDR3 coding DNA: TGCAGCGTTCGAGTTGGGAGGTACAATGAGCAGTTCTTC. This sequence encodes CSVRVGRYNEQFF.

The chain couples TRBV5-5 to TRBJ1-2, with TRBD1 matching 8 bases. The CDR3 consists of 15 residues. Germline V lookup: CDR1 SGHKS, CDR2 YYEKEE (reference sequence). The V and J ends lost 0 bases and 5 bases, in that order; junction bases with no gene match: 6. The DNA of the CDR3 is TGTGCCAGCAGCTTGGCCCCGGGACAGGATTATGGCTACACCTTC. Encoded protein: CASSLAPGQDYGYTF.

The chain recombines TRBV11-3 with TRBJ2-1; 11 bases match TRBD2. The CDR3 is 14 residues long. The germline V gene encodes CDR1 SGHNT and CDR2 YENEEA. Germline trimming cut 6 bases from V and 7 bases from J; bases unmatched to any gene: 5. CDR3 loop: CASSLTSGSNEQFF. CDR3 nucleotide sequence: TGTGCCAGCAGTTTAACTAGCGGGAGTAATGAGCAGTTCTTC.

The chain uses TRBV28 and TRBJ2-5, with D perhaps matching TRBD2 (6 bases). The length of the CDR3 is 13 residues. The germline gives CDR1 MDHEN, CDR2 SYDVKM. Trimming shortened V by 4 bases and J by 4 bases, and 10 bases separated the two germline ends. The CDR3 DNA follows: TGTGCCAGCAGTTACGCGGGGCGAGAGACCCAGTACTTC. Protein product: CASSYAGRETQYF.

The chain is built from TRBV30 and TRBJ2-7; TRBD1 matches at 9 bases. CDR3 length: 12 amino acids. From germline, CDR1 is GTSNPN and CDR2 SVGIG (reference sequence). Unmatched junction bases numbered 4, after V lost 6 bases and J lost 4 bases. This chain's CDR3 is CACTGGGYEQYF. The DNA of the CDR3 is TGTGCCTGCACAGGGGGCGGTTACGAGCAGTACTTC.

The V call is TRBV5-1, the J call TRBJ2-2, with D perhaps matching TRBD2 (5 bases). The ends were cut back, 3 bases at V and 5 bases at J, with 20 bases in the middle. This CDR3 is 17 amino acids long. CDR1 and CDR2 (germline): SGHRS, YFSETQ. CDR3 in DNA: TGCGCCAGCAGCTCAGGCCTAAGTTTTGGACTTACCGGGGAGCTGTTTTTT. It yields the protein CASSSGLSFGLTGELFF.

This chain connects TRBV5-1 to TRBJ2-3; D might be TRBD1 (6 bases). The CDR3 spans 16 residues. CDR1 SGHRS and CDR2 YFSETQ come from the germline V gene. Trimming pared 4 bases from V and 1 base from J, leaving 16 bases between. Here the CDR3 reads CASSLEGQGRTDTQYF. In DNA form, the CDR3 reads TGCGCCAGCAGCCTTGAAGGGCAGGGGCGCACAGATACGCAGTATTTT. Full variable domain (remainder filled in from reference TRBV5-1 and TRBJ2-3): KAGVTQTPRYLIKTRGQQVTLSCSPISGHRSVSWYQQTPGQGLQFLFEYFSETQRNKGNFPGRFSGRQFSNSRSEMNVSTLELGDSALYLCASSLEGQGRTDTQYFGPGTRLTVL.

The genes are TRBV5-6 and TRBJ2-7; 7 positions agree with TRBD1. The CDR3 is 15 amino acids. J was trimmed by 2 bases and V by 2 bases; bases with no gene match: 7. CDR1 and CDR2 from the germline V gene are SGHDT and YYEEEE. The DNA for the CDR3 is TGTGCCAGCAGCTTCCCCGGGACAGCCACCTACGAGCAGTACTTC. Protein product: CASSFPGTATYEQYF.

The V call is TRBV7-2, the J call TRBJ2-7, with D possibly being TRBD1 (5 bases). The CDR3 has 15 amino acids. V was clipped by 5 bases and J by 3 bases, with 17 bases between them. Germline CDR1 and CDR2: SGHTA and FQGNSA. CDR3 sequence: CASSPYPTDSYEQYF. The CDR3 nucleotides read TGTGCCAGCAGCCCGTACCCGACAGACAGCTACGAGCAGTACTTC.

The chain joins TRBV14 to TRBJ1-1; no clear D gene. V was trimmed by 2 bases and J by 0 bases, leaving 4 bases between them. The CDR3 sequence is 13 residues long. Germline values: CDR1 SGHDN, CDR2 FVKESK. The CDR3 coding sequence is TGTGCCAGCAGCCAATCTTTGAACACTGAAGCTTTCTTT. Translating gives CASSQSLNTEAFF.

The chain joins TRBV21-1 to TRBJ1-1. TRBV21-1 is a pseudogene segment. This CDR3 is built from 16 residues. The CDR3 bases are TGTGCCAGCATCTCAAACAGATCCGGGGGGAACACTGAAGCTTTCTTT. This codes for CASISNRSGGNTEAFF.

V usage is TRBV19 and J usage is TRBJ2-5; 7 bases match TRBD2. From germline, CDR1 is LNHDA and CDR2 SQIVND (reference sequence). Trimming took 3 bases from V and 4 from J; bases not matched to a gene: 5. The CDR3 is made up of 14 amino acids. Here the CDR3 reads CASSIGGGGETQYF. The DNA for the CDR3 is TGTGCCAGTAGTATTGGGGGGGGTGGAGAGACCCAGTACTTC.

V gene TRBV12-5 combines with J gene TRBJ2-2, with 10 bases matching TRBD1. The CDR3 spans 16 residues. CDR1 and CDR2 from the germline V gene are LGHNT and FRNRAP. The J segment lost 7 bases and the V segment lost 6 bases, leaving 11 bases of the junction unmatched. The DNA for the CDR3 is TGTGCTAGTGGCCGATTTACCGGGACAGGGGACGGGGAGCTGTTTTTT. Translated, it gives CASGRFTGTGDGELFF.

The chain has TRBV2 and TRBJ2-7; TRBD1 might be the D (6 bases). The germline CDR1 and CDR2 sequences are SNHLY and FYNNEI. The CDR3 spans 13 residues. V shed 6 bases and J shed 4 bases, with 13 bases lying between them. CDR3 sequence reads: CASSGDILYEQYF. In nucleotides, the CDR3 is TGTGCCAGCAGCGGGGACATCCTGTACGAGCAGTACTTC.

V usage is TRBV25-1 and J usage is TRBJ1-5, with unresolved D. Trimming cost V 1 base and J 3 bases, with 7 bases left between them. CDR3 size: 14 residues. The V gene's germline CDR1 is MGHDK and CDR2 SYGVNS. The CDR3 region has the DNA TGTGCCAGCAGTGAATCTTGGGCCAATCAGCCCCAGCATTTT. As protein: CASSESWANQPQHF.

The rearrangement uses TRBV5-5 and TRBJ1-3; 8 nucleotides line up with TRBD1. The length of the CDR3 is 14 residues. V lost 4 bases and J lost 3; bases outside the gene matches: 3. Per germline, CDR1 SGHKS and CDR2 YYEKEE (reference sequence). CDR3 in amino acids: CASSRTGIGNTIYF. DNA for the CDR3: TGTGCCAGCAGCCGGACAGGGATTGGAAACACCATATATTTT.

The chain recombines TRBV2 with TRBJ2-7; D is ambiguous. CDR3 length: 12 amino acids. Germline values: CDR1 SNHLY, CDR2 FYNNEI. Trimming pared 6 bases from V and 4 bases from J, leaving 10 bases between. In nucleotides, the CDR3 is TGTGCCAGCAGCCTTAGATCTTACGAGCAGTACTTC. It codes for CASSLRSYEQYF.